A single sample is the source of the 2 T cell receptor beta chains below, sequenced in a study of cytomegalovirus exposure and HLA in healthy donors (dated by TCRdb to the late 2010s). The library relied on the immunoSEQ multiplex PCR assay. A mixture of 60 forward primers for TCR Vbeta segments and 13 reverse primers for TCR Jbeta segments was used in the multiplex PCR. What TCRdb holds here is the immuneACCESS table cut down to in-frame rearrangements. Part of the clones is not present; checked against another copy, under half of the missing clones reflect an unresolved V gene, and the others are unexplained. In this sample the table shows some 150,000 clones, 75% to 85% of which occur a single time. About 2.4% of the sample is taken by the ten largest. Source material: PBMCs. The receptors shown here come from a man aged 50 to 59 in good health and CMV-seronegative.

Written as DNA, the CDR3 is TGCGCCAGCAGCTTGGTTGCGGGAGGGCCGGGTGAAAACGAGCAGTACTTC. Translated, it gives CASSLVAGGPGENEQYF. The chain has TRBV5-1 and TRBJ2-7, with 9 bases that match TRBD2. The germline gives CDR1 SGHRS, CDR2 YFSETQ. This CDR3 has 17 amino acids. With V trimmed by 0 bases and J by 5 bases, 12 bases remained unmatched.

Comment on this clone: A read error may produce the germline difference seen at one junction end. The chain has TRBV20-1 and TRBJ2-1; 13 bases map to TRBD2. The V gene's germline CDR1 is DFQATT and CDR2 SNEGSKA (reference sequence). This CDR3 comprises 11 residues. CDR3 region: CSARLAGGLVF. The DNA for the CDR3 is TGCAGTGCCCGACTAGCGGGAGGCCTCGTCTTC.